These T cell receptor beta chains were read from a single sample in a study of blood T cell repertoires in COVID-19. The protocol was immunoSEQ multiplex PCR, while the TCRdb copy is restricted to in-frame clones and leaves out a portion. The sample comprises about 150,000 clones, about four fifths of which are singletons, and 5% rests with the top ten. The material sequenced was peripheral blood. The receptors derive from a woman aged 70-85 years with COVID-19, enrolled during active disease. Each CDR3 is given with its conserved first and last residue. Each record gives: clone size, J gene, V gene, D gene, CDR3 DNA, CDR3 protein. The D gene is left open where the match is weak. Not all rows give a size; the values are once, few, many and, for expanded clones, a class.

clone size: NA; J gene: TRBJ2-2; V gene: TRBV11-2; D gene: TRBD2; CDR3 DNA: TGTGCCAGCAGCTTCCGGACTAGCGGGGGGCTAAACACCGGGGAGCTGTTTTTT; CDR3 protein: CASSFRTSGGLNTGELFF
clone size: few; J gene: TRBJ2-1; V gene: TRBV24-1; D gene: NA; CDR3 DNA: TGTGCCACCAGTGATTTGATGGGGAGCGACAATGAGCAGTTCTTC; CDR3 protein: CATSDLMGSDNEQFF
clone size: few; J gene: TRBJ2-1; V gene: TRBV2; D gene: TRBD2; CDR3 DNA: TGTGCCAGCAGTGACTGGGCTAGCGGGGCCAATGAGCAGTTCTTC; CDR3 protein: CASSDWASGANEQFF
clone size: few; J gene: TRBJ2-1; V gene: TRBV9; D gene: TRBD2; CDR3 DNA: TGTGCCAGCAGCGTGGGGGGAGGGTACAATGAGCAGTTCTTC; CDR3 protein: CASSVGGGYNEQFF
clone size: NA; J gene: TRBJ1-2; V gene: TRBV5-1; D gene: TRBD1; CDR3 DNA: TGCGCCAGCAGCTCGGCCCCGGACAGGGATCTAAACTATGGCTACACCTTC; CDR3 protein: CASSSAPDRDLNYGYTF
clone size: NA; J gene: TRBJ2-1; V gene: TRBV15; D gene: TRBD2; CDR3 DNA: TGTGCCACCAGCAGAGATCCGGGCGGGGGGTCGTACAATGAGCAGTTCTTC; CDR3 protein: CATSRDPGGGSYNEQFF
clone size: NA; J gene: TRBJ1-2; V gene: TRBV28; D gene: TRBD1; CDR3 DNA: TGTGCCAGCAGTTGGGACAGGGGTGGCTACACCTTC; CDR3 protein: CASSWDRGGYTF
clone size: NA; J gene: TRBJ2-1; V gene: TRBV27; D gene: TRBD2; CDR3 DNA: TGTGCCAGCAGTTCCTTCGGGACTAGCGGGCTCAATGAGCAGTTCTTC; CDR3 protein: CASSSFGTSGLNEQFF
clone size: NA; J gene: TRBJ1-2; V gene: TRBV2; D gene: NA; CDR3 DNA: TGTGCCAGCAGTCGACTCCCCCCGGATGGCTACACCTTC; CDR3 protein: CASSRLPPDGYTF
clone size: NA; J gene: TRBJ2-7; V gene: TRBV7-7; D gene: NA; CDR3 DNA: TGTGCTAGCAGCCAAGGACACGGGAGCCACGAGCAGTACTTC; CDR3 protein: CASSQGHGSHEQYF
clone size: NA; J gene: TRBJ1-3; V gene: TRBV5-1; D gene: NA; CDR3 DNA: TGCGCCAGCAGCTTGGCCGGAGGTACTGGAAACACCATATATTTT; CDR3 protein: CASSLAGGTGNTIYF
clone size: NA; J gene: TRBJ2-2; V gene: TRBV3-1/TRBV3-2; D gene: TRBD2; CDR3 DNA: TGTGCCAGCAGCCAAGAGTGGGCGGGGGGCTCCGCGAACACCGGGGAGCTGTTTTTT; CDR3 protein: CASSQEWAGGSANTGELFF
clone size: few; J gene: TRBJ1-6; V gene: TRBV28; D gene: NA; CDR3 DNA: TGTGCCACAAGGGAAGGGAGCTCCTATAATTCACCCCTCCACTTT; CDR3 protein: CATREGSSYNSPLHF
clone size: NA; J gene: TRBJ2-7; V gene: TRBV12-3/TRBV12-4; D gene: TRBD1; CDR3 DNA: TGTGCCAGCAGTTTCCAGGACAGGGGCGAGCAGTACTTC; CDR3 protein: CASSFQDRGEQYF
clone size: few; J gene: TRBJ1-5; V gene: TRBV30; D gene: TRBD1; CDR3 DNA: TGTGCCTGGAGTCCCTTCACAGGGGGCCAGCCCCAGCATTTT; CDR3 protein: CAWSPFTGGQPQHF
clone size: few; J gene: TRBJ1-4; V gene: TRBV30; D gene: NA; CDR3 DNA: TGTGCCTGGAGCCCTAGGGGGTACCATGAAAAACTGTTTTTT; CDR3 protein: CAWSPRGYHEKLFF
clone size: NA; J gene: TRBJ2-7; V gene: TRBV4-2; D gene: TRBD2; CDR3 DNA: TGTGCCAGCAGCCAAGATGGTAGCGGGGGACCCTACGAGCAGTACTTC; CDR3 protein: CASSQDGSGGPYEQYF
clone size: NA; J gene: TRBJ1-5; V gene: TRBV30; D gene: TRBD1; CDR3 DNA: TGTGCCTGGAGTGTAGGACAGGGATACAATCAGCCCCAGCATTTT; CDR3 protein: CAWSVGQGYNQPQHF
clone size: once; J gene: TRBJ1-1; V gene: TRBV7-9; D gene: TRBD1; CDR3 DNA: TGTGCCAGCAGCCCCAGCCGGACAGGGAACACTGAAGCTTTCTTT; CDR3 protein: CASSPSRTGNTEAFF
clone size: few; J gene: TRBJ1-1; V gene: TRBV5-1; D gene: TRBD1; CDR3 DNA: TGCGCCAGCAGCTCAAGACAGGGAATATCTGAAGCTTTCTTT; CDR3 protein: CASSSRQGISEAFF
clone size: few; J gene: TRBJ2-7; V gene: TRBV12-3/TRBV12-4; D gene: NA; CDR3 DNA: TGTGCCAGCAGTTTAAGCAGGGATGGCGAGCAGTACTTC; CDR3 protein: CASSLSRDGEQYF
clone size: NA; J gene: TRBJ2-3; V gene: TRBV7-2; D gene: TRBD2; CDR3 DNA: TGTGCCAGCAGCGGCCCCGGGGGGTTGGCAGATACGCAGTATTTT; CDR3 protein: CASSGPGGLADTQYF
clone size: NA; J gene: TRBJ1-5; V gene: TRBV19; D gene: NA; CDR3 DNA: TGTGCCAGTAGTATGATTGGGAGGGGTGGGAATTTCAATCAGCCCCAGCATTTT; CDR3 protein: CASSMIGRGGNFNQPQHF
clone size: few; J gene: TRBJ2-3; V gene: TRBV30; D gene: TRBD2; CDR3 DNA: TGTGCCTGGTCTTCAGGAGCGGGGGGTTCTGATACGCAGTATTTT; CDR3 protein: CAWSSGAGGSDTQYF
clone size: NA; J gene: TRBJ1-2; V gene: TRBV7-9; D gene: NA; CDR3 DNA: TGTGCCAGCAGTGGCGGGGGACCCCGTAACTATGGCTACACCTTC; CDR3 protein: CASSGGGPRNYGYTF
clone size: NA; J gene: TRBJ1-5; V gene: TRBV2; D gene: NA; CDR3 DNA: TGTGCCAGCACTCCGGGGGGCGGTCAGCCCCAGCATTTT; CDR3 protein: CASTPGGGQPQHF
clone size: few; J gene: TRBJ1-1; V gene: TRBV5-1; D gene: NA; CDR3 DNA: TGCGCCAGCAGCCAAACTCAGGCGAACACTGAAGCTTTCTTT; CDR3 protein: CASSQTQANTEAFF
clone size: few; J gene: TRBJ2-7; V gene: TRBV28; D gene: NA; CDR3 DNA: TGTGCCAGCAGCTCCACGGGGGGCCACCCCTACGAGCAGTACTTC; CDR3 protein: CASSSTGGHPYEQYF
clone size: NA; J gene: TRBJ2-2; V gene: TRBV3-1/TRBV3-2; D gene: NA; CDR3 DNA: TGTGCCAGCAGCCGCCCTACGACAGGGAGCGGGACCGGGGAGCTGTTTTTT; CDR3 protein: CASSRPTTGSGTGELFF
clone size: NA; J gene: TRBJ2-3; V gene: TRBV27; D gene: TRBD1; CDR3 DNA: TGTGCCAGCAGTTTACGGGACAGGGGTTATTTGGATACGCAGTATTTT; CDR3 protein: CASSLRDRGYLDTQYF
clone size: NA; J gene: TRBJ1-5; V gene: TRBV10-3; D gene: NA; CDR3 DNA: TGTGCCATCGGGGGAGGGAGAGACCTTCAGCCCCAGCATTTT; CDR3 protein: CAIGGGRDLQPQHF
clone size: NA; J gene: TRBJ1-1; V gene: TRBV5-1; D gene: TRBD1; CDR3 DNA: TGCGCCAGCAGCAACCCAGGGGGCTTGAACACTGAAGCTTTCTTT; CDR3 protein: CASSNPGGLNTEAFF
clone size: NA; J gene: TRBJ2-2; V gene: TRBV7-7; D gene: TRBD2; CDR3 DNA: TGTGCCAGCAGCCAAAATCCTAGCGGGACCGGGGAGCTGTTTTTT; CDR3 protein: CASSQNPSGTGELFF
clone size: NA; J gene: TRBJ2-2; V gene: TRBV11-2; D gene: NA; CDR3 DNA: TGTGCCAGCAGCTTACGCGCGGGGAAGACCGGGGAGCTGTTTTTT; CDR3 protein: CASSLRAGKTGELFF
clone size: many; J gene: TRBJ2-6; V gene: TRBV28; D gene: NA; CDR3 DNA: TGTGCCAGCAATACTCTTGGGGGGAAGGGGGCCTCTGGGGCCAACGTCCTGACTTTC; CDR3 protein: CASNTLGGKGASGANVLTF